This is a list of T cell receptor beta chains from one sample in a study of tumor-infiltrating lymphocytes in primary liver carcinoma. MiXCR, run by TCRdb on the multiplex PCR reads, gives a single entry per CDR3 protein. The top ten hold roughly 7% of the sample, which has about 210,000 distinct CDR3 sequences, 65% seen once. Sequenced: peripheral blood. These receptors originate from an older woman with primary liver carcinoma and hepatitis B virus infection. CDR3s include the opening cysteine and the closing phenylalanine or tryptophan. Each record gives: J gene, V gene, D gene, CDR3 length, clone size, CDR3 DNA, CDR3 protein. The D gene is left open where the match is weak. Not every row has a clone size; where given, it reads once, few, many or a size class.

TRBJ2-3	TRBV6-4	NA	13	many	TGTGCCAGCAGTGAAGCAGCCACAGATACGCAGTATTTT	CASSEAATDTQYF
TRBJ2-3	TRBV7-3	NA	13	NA	TGTGCCAGCAGCTTAATGGGTCCAGATACGCAGTATTTT	CASSLMGPDTQYF
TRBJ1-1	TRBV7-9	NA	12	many	TGTGCCAGCAGCCGTACCCAGGGTGAAGCTTTCTTT	CASSRTQGEAFF
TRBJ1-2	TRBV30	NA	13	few	TGTGCCTGGGACCGGGACAACAGCTATGGCTACACCTTC	CAWDRDNSYGYTF
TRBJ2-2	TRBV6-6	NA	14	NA	TGTGCCAGCAGTTACTTGTCTGACAGTAAGGAGCCGTTTTTT	CASSYLSDSKEPFF
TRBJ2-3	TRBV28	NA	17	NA	TGTGCCAGCAGCGCCTCTGGGGCGGGTGTGATCACTTATACGCAGTATTTT	CASSASGAGVITYTQYF
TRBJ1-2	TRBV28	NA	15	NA	TGTGCCAGCAGTTTGGTTACATTAGTCCCGCATGGCTACACCTTC	CASSLVTLVPHGYTF
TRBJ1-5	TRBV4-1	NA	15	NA	TGCGCCAGCAGCCAAGACGGGGTGGTAGGTCAGCCCCAGCATTTT	CASSQDGVVGQPQHF
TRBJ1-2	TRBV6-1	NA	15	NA	TGTGCCAGCAGTGAAGCGTGGGGATTCCACAATGGCTACGCTTTC	CASSEAWGFHNGYAF
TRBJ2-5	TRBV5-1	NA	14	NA	TGCGCCGGCAGCTCGGGACAAATACAAGAGACCCAGTACTTC	CAGSSGQIQETQYF
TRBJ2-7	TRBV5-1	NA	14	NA	TGCGCCAGCAGCTTGGAGTACAGGTCCTACGAGCAGTACTTC	CASSLEYRSYEQYF
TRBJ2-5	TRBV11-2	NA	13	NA	TGTGCCAGCAGCTCAGACGGGGGAGAGACACAGTACTTC	CASSSDGGETQYF
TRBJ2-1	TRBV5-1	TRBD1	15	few	TGCGCCAGCAGCTTGGTAGGGACAGGGGACACTGAGCAGTTCTTC	CASSLVGTGDTEQFF
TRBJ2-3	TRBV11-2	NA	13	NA	TGTGCCAGCAGCTTCCTGTTCACAGATACGCAGTATTTT	CASSFLFTDTQYF
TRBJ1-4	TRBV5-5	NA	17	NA	TGTACCAGCAGCTTGGAGGGCAGGCCCTCGGGGAATGAAAAACTGTTTTTT	CTSSLEGRPSGNEKLFF